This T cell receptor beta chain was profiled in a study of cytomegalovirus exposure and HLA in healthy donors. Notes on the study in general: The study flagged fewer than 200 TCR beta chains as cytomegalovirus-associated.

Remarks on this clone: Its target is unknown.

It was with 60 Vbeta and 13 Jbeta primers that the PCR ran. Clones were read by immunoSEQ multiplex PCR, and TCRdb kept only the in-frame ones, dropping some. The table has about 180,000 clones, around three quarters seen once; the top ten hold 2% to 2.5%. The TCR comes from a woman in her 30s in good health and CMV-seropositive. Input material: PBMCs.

The chain's CDR3 is CASSRQGGEKLFF. DNA of the CDR3: TGTGCCAGCAGTCGACAGGGTGGAGAAAAACTGTTTTTT. The chain links TRBV6-6 to TRBJ1-4, with TRBD1 matching 7 bases. CDR1 is MNHNY, CDR2 SVGAGI, per germline (reference sequence). The CDR3 is 13 amino acids. The ends lost 5 bases at V and 8 bases at J; junction bases unmatched: 5.